The 14 T cell receptor beta chains below were found in one sample sequenced in a study of shared clonotypes between healthy human individuals. This table comes from immunoSEQ multiplex PCR, and its TCRdb copy is limited to in-frame clones, with some not included. The sample carries about 490,000 clones, 70% to 80% recorded once. The specimen was PBMCs. The source is a woman aged 40 to 50 in good health. Some clones in this sample may be carry-over from other donors' samples.

This clone was counted only a few times. The rearrangement joins TRBV28 to TRBJ2-1, with 9 bases identical to TRBD2. From germline, CDR1 is MDHEN and CDR2 SYDVKM. This CDR3 is 15 amino acids long. The V segment lost 1 base and the J segment 7 bases; nucleotides outside the gene matches: 5. The chain's CDR3 is CASSLSGSGSNEQFF. The CDR3 DNA follows: TGTGCCAGCAGTTTATCGGGTAGCGGGAGTAATGAGCAGTTCTTC. Looking up the rest from reference TRBV28 and TRBJ2-1 gives the full variable domain: DVKVTQSSRYLVKRTGEKVFLECVQDMDHENMFWYRQDPGLGLRLIYFSYDVKMKEKGDIPEGYSVSREKKERFSLILESASTNQTSMYLCASSLSGSGSNEQFFGPGTRLTVL.

The rearrangement uses TRBV7-2 and TRBJ1-1; TRBD1 might be the D (6 bases). The CDR3 has 16 amino acids. Trimming stripped 5 bases from V and 6 bases from J, with 22 bases between. Germline CDR1 reads SGHTA; CDR2 reads FQGNSA. The CDR3 here is CASSKQGLRQDPEAFF. DNA of the CDR3: TGTGCCAGCAGCAAACAAGGCCTCAGACAGGACCCTGAAGCTTTCTTT.

The CDR3 loop reads CASRDSGGRGSLNEKLFF. CDR3 nucleotides: TGTGCCAGCAGAGACTCCGGGGGAAGGGGGTCCCTTAATGAAAAACTGTTTTTT. The V call is TRBV2, the J call TRBJ1-4, with D perhaps matching TRBD1 (6 bases). CDR1 SNHLY and CDR2 FYNNEI come from the germline V gene. The CDR3 runs 18 residues. Trimming left V 6 bases short and J 4 bases short, with 24 bases between. The full variable domain, with the rest looked up from reference TRBV2 and TRBJ1-4, is EPEVTQTPSHQVTQMGQEVILRCVPISNHLYFYWYRQILGQKVEFLVSFYNNEISEKSEIFDDQFSVERPDGSNFTLKIRSTKLEDSAMYFCASRDSGGRGSLNEKLFFGSGTQLSVL.

The gene calls are TRBV29-1 and TRBJ1-5, with D maybe TRBD1 (5 bases). The CDR3 spans 13 residues. Per germline, CDR1 SQVTM and CDR2 ANQGSEA. V gave up 4 bases and J gave up 2 bases, with 9 bases separating them. CDR3: CSVAGDGNQPQHF. Here the CDR3 DNA reads TGCAGCGTTGCCGGGGACGGCAATCAGCCCCAGCATTTT.

The chain couples TRBV5-6 to TRBJ1-4; no clear D gene. With 2 bases removed from V and 7 bases from J, the gap between germline ends came to 6 bases. The CDR3 consists of 12 residues. Germline loops: CDR1 SGHDT, CDR2 YYEEEE. The CDR3 DNA follows: TGTGCCAGCAGCTTCACGGGTGAAAAACTGTTTTTT. Amino acid sequence: CASSFTGEKLFF.

V gene TRBV5-1 combines with J gene TRBJ2-2; 7 bases match TRBD1. In germline, CDR1 is SGHRS, CDR2 YFSETQ. V was pared by 1 base and J by 5 bases, with 14 bases of the junction left unmatched. The CDR3 spans 18 residues. The CDR3 sequence is CASSLRSPRDSQTGELFF. DNA for the CDR3: TGCGCCAGCAGCTTGAGATCCCCCCGGGACAGCCAAACCGGGGAGCTGTTTTTT.

In this sample, this clone turned up a few times. The CDR3: CASSVQRGSGANVLTF. CDR3 DNA sequence: TGTGCCAGCAGCGTACAACGGGGCTCTGGGGCCAACGTCCTGACTTTC. This sequence joins TRBV5-4 and TRBJ2-6, with a possible D match to TRBD2 (5 bases). CDR3 size: 16 residues. Germline V gene data show CDR1 as SGHNT and CDR2 as YYREEE (reference sequence). The V gene lost 4 bases and the J gene lost 0 bases, with 11 bases spanning the gap.

This rearrangement joins TRBV28 to TRBJ1-4, with D hard to call. Germline V CDR1 and CDR2: MDHEN, SYDVKM. Trimming took 6 bases from V and 8 from J, leaving 31 bases between them. The CDR3 is made up of 19 amino acids. The CDR3 loop reads CASRLTPPGRSLMEEKLFF. CDR3 sequence (DNA): TGTGCCAGCAGACTAACCCCCCCGGGCCGAAGCCTGATGGAGGAAAAACTGTTTTTT.

V is TRBV7-2 and J is TRBJ1-1; no clear D. CDR3 length: 13 amino acids. V shed 3 bases and J shed 2 bases, with 7 bases lying between them. The germline gives CDR1 SGHTA, CDR2 FQGNSA. The CDR3 sequence is CASSLMVNTEAFF. The CDR3 region has the DNA TGTGCCAGCAGCTTGATGGTTAACACTGAAGCTTTCTTT.

This chain uses TRBV19 with TRBJ1-1, with a possible D match to TRBD1 (5 bases). Per the germline V gene, CDR1 is LNHDA and CDR2 is SQIVND (reference sequence). V shed 3 bases and J shed 5 bases, with 10 bases lying between them. This CDR3 is built from 13 residues. CDR3 region: CASSILRGTEAFF. CDR3 sequence (DNA): TGTGCCAGTAGTATCCTCCGGGGGACTGAAGCTTTCTTT.

This chain links TRBV10-3 with TRBJ2-7; TRBD1 might be the D (7 bases). The CDR3 has 18 residues. Germline V gives CDR1 ENHRY, CDR2 SYGVKD. V lost 10 bases and J lost 0, with 28 bases in between. The CDR3 region is CATIRGAPGKLGSYEQYF. Here the CDR3 DNA reads TGTGCCACAATCAGGGGGGCCCCAGGTAAACTCGGCTCCTACGAGCAGTACTTC.

The gene calls are TRBV14 and TRBJ2-5; D is uncertain. V was shortened by 1 base and J by 1 base, with 10 bases between the two germline ends. Germline assignment: CDR1 SGHDN and CDR2 FVKESK. The CDR3 totals 15 residues. The DNA for the CDR3 is TGTGCCAGCAGCCAAGGGTGGACGGTCCAAGAGACCCAGTACTTC. Protein sequence: CASSQGWTVQETQYF.

For this clone: Other nucleotide sequences in the sample specify the same CDR3. The V gene is TRBV19, the J gene TRBJ2-1, with D unresolved. This CDR3 has 12 amino acids. The V and J ends lost 3 bases and 6 bases respectively, with 6 bases between them. The germline V gene encodes CDR1 LNHDA and CDR2 SQIVND (reference sequence). In DNA, the CDR3 is TGTGCCAGTAGTATCTTCGGCAATGAGCAGTTCTTC. Translation gives CASSIFGNEQFF.

The chain links TRBV11-2 to TRBJ1-3; D gene uncertain. The CDR3 contains 16 residues. Germline CDR1 and CDR2: SGHAT and FQNNGV. Trimming stripped 1 base from V and 1 base from J, with 11 bases between. For the CDR3, the DNA is TGTGCCAGCAGCTTAGGAAATGGTATTTCTGGAAACACCATATATTTT. Translating it yields CASSLGNGISGNTIYF.